These 10 T cell receptor beta chains originate from one sample sequenced in a study of blood T cell repertoires in COVID-19. Sequencing was performed with immunoSEQ multiplex PCR; in TCRdb, only in-frame clones are kept and a portion is missing. The data hold 300,000 to 500,000 clones, with around 90% observed a single time. The material sequenced was PBMCs or T cells enriched from blood (not recorded which). The origin of the receptors is a woman aged 40 to 50 with acute COVID-19.

The genes are TRBV19 and TRBJ1-6; TRBD1 might be the D (5 bases). Per germline, CDR1 LNHDA and CDR2 SQIVND (reference sequence). Trimming cost V 6 bases and J 5 bases, with 14 bases left between them. The CDR3 runs to 15 residues. The chain's CDR3 is CASRPFRVHNSPLHF. The DNA for the CDR3 is TGTGCCAGTAGGCCTTTCAGGGTCCATAATTCACCCCTCCACTTT.

As for this clone: One end of the junction varies from germline; a read error may be responsible. V and J are TRBV9 and TRBJ1-6; maybe TRBD1 (5 bases). The germline V gene has CDR1 SGDLS and CDR2 YYNGEE. The CDR3 extends over 18 amino acids. CDR3 in amino acids: CASSPGGELSSYNSPLHF. DNA of the CDR3: TGCGCCAGCAGCCCGGGGGGGGAACTGAGCTCCTATAATTCACCCCTCCACTTT.

A few counts support this clone. This rearrangement joins TRBV27 to TRBJ1-5; 8 bases are a match to TRBD1. In germline, CDR1 is MNHEY, CDR2 SMNVEV (reference sequence). The CDR3 runs to 15 residues. Trimming at V came to 5 bases and at J to 4 bases, leaving 7 bases not matched to a gene. The CDR3 sequence: CASSARQGRNQPQHF. In DNA, the CDR3 is TGTGCCAGCAGTGCTCGACAGGGGAGGAATCAGCCCCAGCATTTT.

The chain joins TRBV10-3 to TRBJ1-4; no reliable D call. This CDR3 comprises 14 residues. V shed 2 bases and J shed 5 bases, with 9 bases lying between them. Germline V gene data show CDR1 as ENHRY and CDR2 as SYGVKD. The CDR3: CAISEIDGNEKLFF. For the CDR3, the DNA is TGTGCCATCAGTGAGATTGACGGGAATGAAAAACTGTTTTTT.

The chain couples TRBV7-9 to TRBJ1-6; 8 nucleotides line up with TRBD1. V was pared by 10 bases and J by 7 bases, with 3 bases of the junction left unmatched. Per germline, CDR1 SEHNR and CDR2 FQNEAQ (reference sequence). The CDR3 length is 12 residues. This CDR3 reads CAIRQGNSPLHF. In nucleotides, the CDR3 is TGTGCCATACGACAGGGGAATTCACCCCTCCACTTT.

This chain joins TRBV10-1 and TRBJ2-3; 10 nucleotides align to TRBD2. V lost 4 bases to trimming and J lost 1 base; unmatched junction nucleotides: 5. The CDR3 contains 16 residues. Looked up from germline, CDR1 is WNHNN and CDR2 is SYGVQD (reference sequence). This CDR3 reads CASSGSLAGGTDTQYF. The CDR3 coding sequence is TGCGCCAGCAGTGGGTCCCTAGCGGGGGGCACAGATACGCAGTATTTT.

The chain uses TRBV10-3 and TRBJ1-2; D not certain. CDR3 length: 15 residues. V was shortened by 4 bases and J by 1 base, with 13 bases between the two germline ends. Germline V gives CDR1 ENHRY, CDR2 SYGVKD. In DNA form, the CDR3 reads TGTGCCATCAGTGGCGGGCAGTTATTTAACTATGGCTACACCTTC. Translated: CAISGGQLFNYGYTF.

This clone appeared once. This chain uses TRBV13 with TRBJ1-1; 7 nucleotides agree with TRBD1. The CDR3 covers 15 residues. V trimming: 5 bases; J trimming: 11 bases; junction bases outside the gene matches: 17. Germline-derived CDR1 and CDR2 are PRHDT and FYEKMQ (reference sequence). CDR3 DNA sequence: TGTGCCAGCAGCGCCCCCCGAGACAGGGTATTGGATGCTTTCTTT. Amino acid sequence: CASSAPRDRVLDAFF.

V gene TRBV7-9 combines with J gene TRBJ2-1, with 13 bases fitting TRBD2. Looked up from germline, CDR1 is SEHNR and CDR2 is FQNEAQ (reference sequence). Trimming took 4 bases from V and 5 from J; bases not matched to a gene: 5. The CDR3 extends over 16 amino acids. The CDR3 coding sequence is TGTGCCAGCAGCTATTCCGGGACTAGCGGGAACAATGAGCAGTTCTTC. Translation gives CASSYSGTSGNNEQFF.

J is TRBJ2-7 and V is TRBV6-5; D is perhaps TRBD1 (6 bases). This CDR3 is 12 amino acids long. Germline CDR1 is MNHEY and CDR2 is SVGAGI. Trimming pared 8 bases from V and 3 bases from J, leaving 11 bases between. CDR3 nucleotide sequence: TGTGCCAGCCGGGACAACCTCTACGAGCAGTACTTC. Amino acid sequence: CASRDNLYEQYF.